These 13 T cell receptor beta chains were all obtained from the same sample, sequenced in a study of OX40 agonist ivuxolimab in advanced cancers. Repertoires were generated with immunoSEQ multiplex PCR, while TCRdb's copy carries only in-frame clones and drops some. The sample comprises 55,000 to 75,000 clones, about 82% of which are singletons, and 5% to 7% rests with the top ten. The sequences come from CD4+ or CD8+ T cells sorted from blood, collected in a trial of the OX40 agonist ivuxolimab. The source of these receptors is an adult with an advanced solid tumor such as melanoma, head and neck, liver or kidney cancer.

J is TRBJ2-1 and V is TRBV7-3; 8 positions match TRBD2. With V trimmed by 0 bases and J by 5 bases, 9 bases remained unmatched. Germline lookup yields CDR1 SGHTA and CDR2 FQGTGA. This CDR3 contains 17 residues. CDR3: CASSLTPIAGMDNEQFF. The CDR3, as DNA: TGTGCCAGCAGCTTAACCCCTATAGCGGGAATGGACAATGAGCAGTTCTTC.

The chain combines TRBV7-8 with TRBJ2-1; no definite D call. The CDR3 totals 12 residues. Trimming took 1 base from V and 8 from J, leaving 6 bases between them. CDR1 is SGHVS, CDR2 FQNEAQ, per germline. The CDR3 region has the DNA TGTGCCAGCAGCTTAGGGTTAGATGAGCAGTTCTTC. Its protein product is CASSLGLDEQFF.

This clone has just a few counts. This chain joins TRBV7-9 and TRBJ1-6, with a possible D match to TRBD1 (6 bases). The length of the CDR3 is 13 residues. CDR1 and CDR2 from the germline V gene are SEHNR and FQNEAQ (reference sequence). The germline V and J ends were trimmed by 5 bases and 6 bases, with 8 bases remaining between them. Here the CDR3 reads CASSQGFNSPLHF. The CDR3, as DNA: TGTGCCAGCAGCCAGGGGTTTAATTCACCCCTCCACTTT.

This chain links TRBV6-4 with TRBJ1-5; weak D call: TRBD1 (6 bases). The CDR3 runs to 18 residues. Trimming pared 0 bases from V and 4 bases from J, leaving 19 bases between. Germline CDR1 and CDR2: MRHNA and SNTAGT. In DNA form, the CDR3 reads TGTGCCAGCAGTGACTCGGAACTGGGGGCGGGTAAAAATCAGCCCCAGCATTTT. Its protein product is CASSDSELGAGKNQPQHF.

The V and J genes are TRBV7-9 and TRBJ1-5; 9 bases are shared with TRBD1. The CDR3 loop spans 15 amino acids. Germline V gene lookup returns CDR1 SEHNR and CDR2 FQNEAQ (reference sequence). V lost 5 bases and J lost 8; bases outside the gene matches: 10. In DNA, the CDR3 is TGTGCCAGCAGCAAAACTGGGACAGGGAAAGAGCCCCAGCATTTT. Residues: CASSKTGTGKEPQHF.

In its sample, this clone is medium-sized (0.01 to 0.1%). V usage is TRBV10-3 and J usage is TRBJ1-4; the D gene is possibly TRBD1 (5 bases). V lost 2 bases and J 10 bases, leaving 14 bases between the germline ends. The CDR3 contains 14 residues. The germline CDR1 and CDR2 sequences are ENHRY and SYGVKD. The chain's CDR3 is CAISEDGTRVKLFF. CDR3 coding DNA: TGTGCCATCAGTGAGGACGGGACGCGAGTAAAACTGTTTTTT.

This clone has just a few counts. This chain links TRBV9 with TRBJ2-2; 9 nucleotides agree with TRBD1. Germline values: CDR1 SGDLS, CDR2 YYNGEE. V was pared by 1 base and J by 0 bases, with 4 bases of the junction left unmatched. The CDR3 is 17 amino acids. The CDR3 is CASSVTGGRTNTGELFF. CDR3 nucleotide sequence: TGTGCCAGCAGCGTAACAGGGGGCCGGACGAACACCGGGGAGCTGTTTTTT.

J is TRBJ1-2 and V is TRBV18; the match to TRBD1 covers 7 bases. J lost 0 bases, V lost 6 bases, and 10 bases had no gene match. CDR3 length equals 16 residues. Germline CDR1 and CDR2: KGHSH and LQKENI. The CDR3 sequence is CASSWDRSYANYGYTF. CDR3 DNA: TGTGCCAGCTCTTGGGACAGATCCTACGCTAACTATGGCTACACCTTC.

The chain links TRBV6-6 to TRBJ2-2, with TRBD2 as a possible D gene (7 bases). This CDR3 contains 16 residues. Germline CDR1 reads MNHNY; CDR2 reads SVGAGI (reference sequence). Trimming stripped 5 bases from V and 7 bases from J, with 20 bases between. The CDR3 spells CASSRDGGRSIGELFF. The CDR3 coding sequence is TGTGCCAGCAGTCGTGACGGGGGGCGTAGTATCGGGGAGCTGTTTTTT.

The chain joins TRBV6-6 to TRBJ1-1, with D possibly TRBD1 on 5 matching bases. The germline V and J ends were trimmed by 0 bases and 6 bases, with 11 bases remaining between them. Per the germline V gene, CDR1 is MNHNY and CDR2 is SVGAGI (reference sequence). The CDR3 has 14 residues. Here the CDR3 DNA reads TGTGCCAGCAGTTACTCGACAGCTCTCCCTGAAGCTTTCTTT. It translates to CASSYSTALPEAFF.

The V call is TRBV18, the J call TRBJ2-7; tentative D call: TRBD1 (6 bases). Looked up from germline, CDR1 is KGHSH and CDR2 is LQKENI. V lost 0 bases to trimming and J lost 5 bases, with 17 bases between them. The CDR3 totals 16 residues. The CDR3: CASSPPSNRVRNEQYV. The CDR3 DNA sequence: TGTGCCAGCTCACCACCTAGCAACAGGGTTCGTAACGAGCAGTACGTC.

Only a few counts were recorded for this clone. V gene TRBV18 combines with J gene TRBJ1-2; possible D gene TRBD1, 6 bases. Trimming removed 2 bases from V and 5 bases from J, with 12 bases in between. Germline loops: CDR1 KGHSH, CDR2 LQKENI. The CDR3 sequence is 14 residues long. The CDR3 bases are TGTGCCAGCTCACCAAATGGACAGAATTATGGCTACACCTTC. Its translation: CASSPNGQNYGYTF.

The chain joins TRBV28 to TRBJ2-7, with D perhaps matching TRBD2 (5 bases). V was clipped by 9 bases and J by 0 bases, with 15 bases between them. Germline CDR1 reads MDHEN; CDR2 reads SYDVKM. CDR3 size: 14 residues. Here the CDR3 DNA reads TGTGCCAGTACACGAGGGCGCGTCTCCTACGAGCAGTACGTC. Amino acids: CASTRGRVSYEQYV.